The sequence of this T cell receptor beta chain was determined in a study of blood T cell repertoires in COVID-19. Authors' data handling: Researchers report that nucleated cell counts were estimated from reference gene primer amplification. TCRdb's copy holds only in-frame clones and misses some; the assay was immunoSEQ multiplex PCR. Clone size and the V and J calls come from that table; the DNA yielded D and trimming. The data contain about 420,000 clones, roughly 90% of them seen just once; the ten biggest clones take up roughly 0.87%. The sequenced sample was peripheral blood. This receptor was taken from a man aged 18-30 years with COVID-19, enrolled during active disease.

The CDR3 loop is CAWSGGLGTGELFF. In DNA, the CDR3 is TGTGCCTGGAGTGGGGGACTAGGGACCGGGGAGCTGTTTTTT. The chain employs TRBV30 and TRBJ2-2; 8 bases align to TRBD2. The CDR3 runs to 14 residues. The V and J ends lost 1 base and 5 bases, in that order; junction bases with no gene match: 3. Germline lookup yields CDR1 GTSNPN and CDR2 SVGIG (reference sequence).